Listed below are T cell receptor beta chains from one sample, sequenced in a study of T cells in Graves' hyperthyroidism and ophthalmopathy. In TCRdb, the multiplex PCR reads were re-called with MiXCR into one record per CDR3 protein. Here the sample spans roughly 530,000 distinct CDR3 sequences, over 15% being singletons. The source material was blood. The receptors stem from a woman under 30 with Graves' ophthalmopathy. Both conserved end residues are part of each CDR3. Each record gives: clone size, V gene, J gene, D gene, CDR3 DNA, CDR3 protein. The D gene is left open where the match is weak. Clone sizes are given selectively: once, few, many, or a class where the clone is expanded.

size: many
V: TRBV11-2
J: TRBJ1-2
D: TRBD1
DNA: TGTGCCAGCAGCTGGGGACAGGGTACCGGCTACACCTTC
CDR3: CASSWGQGTGYTF

size: NA
V: TRBV5-4
J: TRBJ1-1
D: NA
DNA: TGTGCCAGCAGACTGGGGGGGGAAGCTTTCTTT
CDR3: CASRLGGEAFF

size: few
V: TRBV6-1
J: TRBJ1-2
D: NA
DNA: TGTGCCAGTGGAAGATACCCGGATGGCTACACCTTC
CDR3: CASGRYPDGYTF

size: NA
V: TRBV10-3
J: TRBJ2-3
D: NA
DNA: TGTGCCATCAGTGAGTCGAAAGGGGGGCCCCCACAGGATACGCAGTATTTT
CDR3: CAISESKGGPPQDTQYF

size: many
V: TRBV28
J: TRBJ2-1
D: TRBD1
DNA: TGTGCCAGCAGTTTATCGGGACAGGGGGCGCGGAATGAGCAGTTCTTC
CDR3: CASSLSGQGARNEQFF

size: many
V: TRBV20-1
J: TRBJ2-7
D: NA
DNA: TGCAGTGCTAGGTCCTCTAGTTGGTACGAGCAGTACTTC
CDR3: CSARSSSWYEQYF

size: NA
V: TRBV4-1
J: TRBJ2-1
D: TRBD2
DNA: TGCGCCAGCAGCCGGGGACTAGCGGGGTTTTTTGATGAGCAGTTCTTC
CDR3: CASSRGLAGFFDEQFF

size: many
V: TRBV7-9
J: TRBJ2-5
D: NA
DNA: TGTGCCAGCAGCTTTGGACCCCAAGAGACCCAGTACTTC
CDR3: CASSFGPQETQYF

size: NA
V: TRBV28
J: TRBJ1-1
D: NA
DNA: TGTGCCAGCAGTTTTTGGGGTCGGGGGAACACTGAAGCTTTCTTT
CDR3: CASSFWGRGNTEAFF

size: few
V: TRBV28
J: TRBJ1-5
D: TRBD1
DNA: TGTGCCAGCGACTTCGGACAGGGGAGAGGCAATCAGCCCCAGCATTTT
CDR3: CASDFGQGRGNQPQHF

size: many
V: TRBV11-2
J: TRBJ2-3
D: NA
DNA: TGTGCCAGCAGCCCGATCGCGGGACCCAGCACAGATACGCAGTATTTT
CDR3: CASSPIAGPSTDTQYF

size: many
V: TRBV7-2
J: TRBJ2-7
D: TRBD1
DNA: TGTGCCAGCAGCTCGGACAGGCTCTACGAGCAGTACTTC
CDR3: CASSSDRLYEQYF

size: NA
V: TRBV6-1
J: TRBJ1-5
D: NA
DNA: TGTGCCAGCAGTGAATTCTCAGCCGTTAGCAATCAGCCCCAGCATTTT
CDR3: CASSEFSAVSNQPQHF

size: many
V: TRBV6-5
J: TRBJ2-7
D: NA
DNA: TGTGCCAGCAGTTACTCGGAGTCGGGGAGAGGTGACAACGAGCAGTACTTC
CDR3: CASSYSESGRGDNEQYF

size: NA
V: TRBV3-1
J: TRBJ1-2
D: NA
DNA: TGTGCCAGCAGCCATAAGTCGGGTCAAGCTAACTATGGCTACACCTTC
CDR3: CASSHKSGQANYGYTF

size: few
V: TRBV5-6
J: TRBJ1-3
D: NA
DNA: TGTGCCAGCAGCTTGGGGACGGACACCATATATTTT
CDR3: CASSLGTDTIYF

size: many
V: TRBV20-1
J: TRBJ1-2
D: NA
DNA: TGCAGTGCTATTGACAGTCGCTACACCTTC
CDR3: CSAIDSRYTF

size: NA
V: TRBV20-1
J: TRBJ1-4
D: NA
DNA: TGCAGTGCTAGGAGGGGTTGGGGAAATGAAAAACTGTTTTTT
CDR3: CSARRGWGNEKLFF

size: once
V: TRBV4-3
J: TRBJ2-1
D: NA
DNA: TGCGCCAGCAGCCAAGGCCCCCGGACAGTTGAGCAGTTCTTC
CDR3: CASSQGPRTVEQFF

size: many
V: TRBV6-1
J: TRBJ2-1
D: TRBD2
DNA: TGTGCCAGCAGAGGACTAGCGGGAGCGCACAATGAGCAGTTCTTC
CDR3: CASRGLAGAHNEQFF